This TCR beta chain appears in the sequencing data of a study of cytomegalovirus exposure and HLA in healthy donors (dated by TCRdb to 2015 to 2018). For the study in its entirety: An earlier analysis of roughly 610 of the donors reported under 300 Gb of sequence data and around 100 million unique TCR beta sequences obtained from about 180 million T cells. Approximately 300 gigabases of sequencing data and tens of millions of unique TCR sequences made up an early release that covered approximately 620 HLA-typed donors. The genetic ancestry cluster associated with self-reported Caucasian donors included 65% to 90% of the roughly 400 genotyped donors. The study aimed to test whether cataloging public T cell receptors could reveal signatures of past pathogen exposure. Using immunosequencing, the study profiled T cell repertoires from fewer than 850 subjects and related those repertoires to cytomegalovirus serostatus. Along with the approximately 700-subject first cohort, a separate validation cohort of approximately 110 different subjects was used. The study combined high-throughput TCR immunosequencing, statistical association of individual TCRs with disease status, and machine learning to predict cytomegalovirus infection status. To study patterns of TCR occurrence, a later analysis re-analyzed previously published TCR beta repertoires from 700 or so donors and added high-resolution HLA genotyping. Rather than drawing on any new phenotypic data, the later analysis identified candidate immune exposures from TCR beta sequences and the way those sequences occurred across donors. An earlier analysis of 450 to 750 of the donors used high-throughput TCR beta sequencing to judge whether each TCR beta V gene segment behaved as functional or pseudogenic. Donor age, sex, ethnicity and CMV serostatus were compiled alongside the repertoire data. A later genetic analysis took genome-wide SNP genotypes for about 65% of the 666 donors and used that subset as a discovery cohort. Every discovery cohort repertoire had been produced on one sequencing platform. HLA typing covered class I and class II loci at four-digit resolution. Typing coverage differed by locus: A, B, C, DRB1 and DQB1 were typed in about 620-640 donors, DQA1 in 522, DPA1 in some 600, and DPB1 in 450 to 480. Several DR-DQ haplotypes were handled as single units for association and clustering because linkage in the cohort was strong. Among about 390 genotyped donors of the cohort, an average of around 240,000 unique TCR beta nucleotide sequences were sequenced per donor, roughly 20% of them non-productive.

Overall results and qualifications from the work: Because HLA typing was unavailable for some donors at each locus, only the typed subset was used in association tests. Correlated functional status among segregating V segments might be attributable to linkage disequilibrium, but an unknown experimental factor could not be ruled out. Broadly in line with IMGT annotations, most TCR beta V segments showed up in productive rearrangements about 90% or about 30% of the time in an earlier analysis of a few hundred of the donors. In a later analysis, HLA-associated TCR beta chains were found to be more clonally expanded and to have lower generation probabilities than equally common non-associated chains. Because counts were too low, some 16 rarely observed V segments, including chromosome 9 orphons, were excluded from the earlier analysis of 587 of the donors. Strong co-occurrence of HLA alleles, especially DR and DQ, made assigning TCR associations to individual alleles difficult. For the cohort, immune exposure information was limited to CMV serostatus. Presence/absence analyses assumed roughly uniform sequencing depth across donors, an assumption that may not hold. Specific HLA alleles were associated with roughly 17,000 TCR beta sequences at a false discovery rate of 0.05 in a later analysis. Most TCR sequences were seen in very few donors, while some public TCRs were found in many individuals. According to a later analysis, TCR association rates differed among HLA loci, with DRB1 alleles showing the most associated TCRs and HLA-C alleles showing the fewest. Cytomegalovirus status was reported to be diagnosed by the classifier with high specificity and sensitivity in both the original and validation cohorts. The authors suggested that the approach could potentially be generalized to other disease states and immunological phenotypes. A further reported finding was that TCR beta sequences accurately predicted the HLA-A and HLA-B alleles for most subjects in the first cohort. The cohort was sequenced for TCR beta chains only, and without alpha or paired-chain data the features that could be detected were limited. A later genetic analysis associated a missense DCLRE1C variant with V-gene and J-gene trimming of TCR beta chains, and an independent cohort replicated the association. A cluster of highly shared sequence variants was judged likely to be a technical artifact of the sequencing pipeline. Compared with the approximately 600-donor mean, donors in an Asian-associated ancestry cluster had fewer N-insertions in productive TCRs, according to a later genetic analysis. In vitro tests confirmed that a few of the cytomegalovirus-associated TCR beta chains recognize cytomegalovirus antigens. According to a later analysis, most CMV-associated TCR beta chains appeared to be HLA-restricted, and the HLA associations seemed to be driven largely by CMV exposure. A total of 150 or so TCR beta chains were listed by the study as associated with cytomegalovirus. According to a later analysis, parvovirus B19, influenza, CMV and Epstein-Barr virus appeared linked to several top co-occurrence clusters. Because the 87-base-pair reads could not distinguish some IMGT-functional V segments, including TRBV6-2 and TRBV6-3, those segments were excluded.

The cohort was made up of approximately 670 healthy bone marrow donors. Cohort members were all nominally healthy when sampled, although unrecorded immune exposures were likely present. The donor tested CMV seronegative, placing the donor among the 350 or so seronegative members of the cohort. Every donor gave a peripheral blood sample, and the peripheral blood mononuclear cells from that sample were used for TCR beta sequencing. The Qiagen DNeasy Blood Extraction Kit was used to extract genomic DNA from the blood cell samples. The method behind the library was the immunoSEQ multiplex PCR assay. The multiplex PCR relied on a mix of 60 forward primers for TCR Vbeta segments and 13 reverse primers for TCR Jbeta segments. The CDR3 region of rearranged TCR beta genes was amplified from genomic DNA with a multiplex PCR assay. On the Illumina HiSeq System, the amplified TCR beta libraries were sequenced as 87-base-pair reads. Turning to the authors' computational methods: A later analysis counted tens of millions of unique TCR beta chains across the 666 repertoires, and 10 million to 11 million of these chains were shared by at least two donors. To remove PCR and sequencing errors, raw reads were error-corrected and collapsed into unique sequences using a nearest-neighbor algorithm that merged closely related sequences. Alignment of CDR3 sequences to IMGT reference sequences was used to assign V, D and J gene segments. For a sequence to be retained, a match of at least six nucleotides to both a V gene segment and a J gene segment was required. Rearrangements were classified as productive when the CDR3 lacked stop codons and remained in frame with V and J, and all other rearrangements were classified as non-productive. Following IMGT convention, CDR3 was defined as the stretch from the second conserved V-encoded cysteine to the conserved J-encoded phenylalanine. In an earlier analysis of more than 550 of the donors, sequences lacking an unambiguous match to a single V gene segment were excluded. In an earlier analysis of a few hundred of the donors, V segments were called functional above 56.7% productive rearrangements and were called segregating when the between-donor standard deviation exceeded 5%. A statistical classification framework was built to diagnose cytomegalovirus status from the catalog of TCR beta chain sequences. In a later analysis, TCR nucleotide sequences were compared against IMGT/GENE-DB human TR gene sequences so that V and J genes could be assigned. In a later analysis, CDR3 sequences and most-parsimonious VDJ recombination scenarios were assigned using the TCRdist pipeline. A later analysis defined each TCR beta chain by its CDR3 amino acid sequence plus V-gene family, and excluded reads lacking a unique V-gene family. As a way to deal with suspected cross-contamination and a sequencing artifact, a later analysis dropped approximately 590 nucleotide sequences that were highly shared and had low generation probability. In a later analysis, a clonal expansion index for each public chain was calculated from normalized within-repertoire ranks of inferred template counts. In a later analysis, generation probabilities were computed using a VDJ recombination model fitted to out-of-frame rearrangements, and the results were checked against IGoR. A later analysis scored TCR-TCR, TCR-HLA and TCR-CMV co-occurrence with hypergeometric tests, applying a repertoire-size bias correction to TCR pairs. To estimate false discovery rates, a later analysis permuted the HLA or CMV assignments 20 times. In a later analysis, co-occurring TCRs were grouped using DBSCAN, with TCRdist sequence similarity added in when clustering inside HLA-allele-positive subsets. For co-occurrence clustering, repertoires with fewer than 30,000 or more than 120,000 public chains were excluded, along with five or six repertoires with anomalous nucleotide sharing. TCRdb took this table from immuneACCESS and kept in-frame rearrangements with V and J called. Such tables lack part of the clones; where checked against another copy, unresolved V genes explain under half of the gap, and the rest is unexplained. V and J calls and clone size follow that table, whereas D and trimming were derived from the DNA. Counted in this sample were 150,000 or so clones; about 88% of them appeared once. The top ten hold about 2.1% of the sample.

On this clone itself: What this receptor recognizes is not known. No much larger clone is present one base from it, and per-base qualities are unavailable.

Inclusive of the bounding cysteine and phenylalanine, the CDR3 is 14 residues long. Only the CDR3 portion is preserved as DNA: 42 bases, with reading frame beginning at the first base. Clipping removes 5 bases from V and 3 bases from J, with 5 as the unmatched junction base count. As encoded in the germline V gene, CDR1 is SGHVS while CDR2 is FQNEAQ. This clonotype was obtained from a young woman in good health and CMV-seronegative. The chain links TRBV7-8 with TRBJ2-5; 8 junctional bases match TRBD1. The specimen sequenced was PBMCs. The CDR3 in this case is CASSPTTGEETQYF. The nucleotide sequence is given as TGTGCCAGCAGCCCTACGACAGGGGAAGAGACCCAGTACTTC.